A single sample gave rise to the 21 T cell receptor beta chains below, sequenced in a study of regulatory T cells in long-lasting Graves disease. Noted time point: newly diagnosed GD, antithyroid drugs for less than 3 months. With RNA extracted from PBMCs as input, the TCR library was made. With iRepertoire HTBI primers and Arm-PCR of CDR3 regions, TCR beta libraries were built. TCRdb re-called the multiplex PCR reads with MiXCR, one entry per CDR3 protein. This sample has 560,000 or so distinct CDR3 sequences, with about 16% found just once. These data were also filed under a second study, of T cells in Graves' hyperthyroidism and ophthalmopathy.

The input for sequencing was peripheral blood mononuclear cells (PBMCs), taken at new diagnosis, from a patient treated with antithyroid drugs. Source of these receptors: a man between 18 and 29 years old with Graves disease.

This clonotype was recorded a few times. Given a much more abundant clone one base away, this may be a read error. The rearrangement joins TRBV11-3 to TRBJ1-1; unclear D gene. The germline V gene encodes CDR1 SGHNT and CDR2 YENEEA. Between the trimmed V and J ends, which lost 4 bases and 6 bases, there was a span of 12 bases. The CDR3 covers 13 residues. In DNA, the CDR3 is TGTGCCAGCAGCTCAGTCTTTACGTCTGAAGCTTTCTTT. Protein: CASSSVFTSEAFF.

The chain is built from TRBV5-5 and TRBJ1-2, with a tentative D call TRBD1 (5 bases). The CDR3 totals 16 residues. The V and J ends lost 1 base and 8 bases respectively, with 21 bases between them. CDR1 is SGHKS and CDR2 is YYEKEE in the germline V gene (reference sequence). The CDR3 nucleotides read TGTGCCAGCAGCTTGACGGTCGACGGGACGGCGAGAGGCTACACCTTC. It codes for CASSLTVDGTARGYTF.

Notes on this clonotype: A much larger clone sits a single nucleotide away, making a read error possible. The V gene is TRBV30, the J gene TRBJ2-1, with 9 bases lining up with TRBD1. The CDR3 spans 14 residues. Trimming cost V 4 bases and J 5 bases; bases outside gene matches: 6. The germline CDR1 and CDR2 sequences are GTSNPN and SVGIG (reference sequence). For the CDR3, the DNA is TGTGCCTGGACGGGACAGGGATGGGACAATGAGCAGTTCTTC. Its protein is CAWTGQGWDNEQFF.

The chain uses TRBV28 and TRBJ1-3; maybe TRBD1 (6 bases). Trimming took off 6 bases at V and 0 bases at J, with 15 bases between the two ends. CDR3 length: 16 residues. The germline V gene has CDR1 MDHEN and CDR2 SYDVKM. DNA of the CDR3: TGTGCCAGCAGAAGCGGGACATTAGTCTCTGGAAACACCATATATTTT. This gives the protein CASRSGTLVSGNTIYF.

This clonotype was counted ten times or more. The chain joins TRBV6-5 to TRBJ2-1; 10 bases fit TRBD2. With 0 bases clipped from V and 9 bases from J, the junction kept 5 bases outside the gene matches. This CDR3 has 15 residues. Per germline, CDR1 MNHEY and CDR2 SVGAGI. CDR3 DNA: TGTGCCAGCAGTTACTCGGAACTAGCGGGAAGTGAGCAGTTCTTC. This gives the protein CASSYSELAGSEQFF.

This clonotype was seen repeatedly, ten times or more. The chain carries TRBV30 and TRBJ2-5, with a tentative D call TRBD2 (6 bases). The CDR3 totals 14 residues. Germline CDR1 GTSNPN, CDR2 SVGIG (reference sequence). V gave up 3 bases and J gave up 5 bases, with 16 bases separating them. The CDR3 spells CAWSRDSLRETQYF. CDR3 coding DNA: TGTGCCTGGAGCCGGGACTCCCTGCGGGAGACCCAGTACTTC. Based on the CDR3 plus reference TRBV30 and TRBJ2-5, the full variable domain is SQTIHQWPATLVQPVGSPLSLECTVEGTSNPNLYWYRQAAGRGLQLLFYSVGIGQISSEVPQNLSASRPQDRQFILSSKKLLLSDSGFYLCAWSRDSLRETQYFGPGTRLLVL.

This clonotype was seen at least ten times. The rearrangement links TRBV27 to TRBJ2-7; no clear D. Trimming shortened V by 6 bases and J by 2 bases, and 11 bases separated the two germline ends. This CDR3 region has 13 residues. The germline gives CDR1 MNHEY, CDR2 SMNVEV (reference sequence). DNA for the CDR3: TGTGCCAGCAGCCCGACTGAAACCTACGAGCAGTACTTC. Amino acids: CASSPTETYEQYF.

There are a few counts of this clonotype. The J gene is TRBJ2-7, the V gene TRBV28, with D possibly TRBD1 on 6 matching bases. The CDR3 contains 15 residues. V was trimmed by 5 bases and J by 4 bases, leaving 18 bases between them. The germline CDR1 and CDR2 sequences are MDHEN and SYDVKM. DNA for the CDR3: TGTGCCAGCAGTCTCCGGGGCAGGGGACCTTACGAGCAGTACTTC. Residues: CASSLRGRGPYEQYF. Together with reference TRBV28 and TRBJ2-7, the CDR3 gives the full variable domain: DVKVTQSSRYLVKRTGEKVFLECVQDMDHENMFWYRQDPGLGLRLIYFSYDVKMKEKGDIPEGYSVSREKKERFSLILESASTNQTSMYLCASSLRGRGPYEQYFGPGTRLTVT.

This clonotype was seen many times. The chain couples TRBV7-9 to TRBJ2-1, with TRBD1 matching over 7 bases. Unmatched junction bases numbered 3, after V lost 6 bases and J lost 4 bases. The CDR3 spans 13 residues. The germline CDR1 and CDR2 sequences are SEHNR and FQNEAQ (reference sequence). DNA of the CDR3: TGTGCCAGCAGTCGACAGGGTTACAATGAGCAGTTCTTC. Amino acids: CASSRQGYNEQFF.

The V and J genes are TRBV14 and TRBJ2-3; a possible D gene is TRBD2 (6 bases). The CDR3 runs 13 residues. Trimming removed 3 bases from V and 7 bases from J, with 11 bases in between. Germline V gives CDR1 SGHDN, CDR2 FVKESK. In nucleotides, the CDR3 is TGTGCCAGCAGCCATGACGGGAGCTATACGCAGTATTTT. This sequence encodes CASSHDGSYTQYF.

At least ten counts were recorded for this clonotype. The chain joins TRBV28 to TRBJ1-2; TRBD1 aligns across 10 bases. There are 14 residues in the CDR3. V shed 3 bases, J shed 13 bases, and the junction held 11 bases outside the gene matches. Germline assignment: CDR1 MDHEN and CDR2 SYDVKM. CDR3 sequence: CASSFLQDRGAFTF. The CDR3 DNA reads TGTGCCAGCAGTTTCCTGCAGGACAGGGGGGCCTTCACCTTC.

Ten or more counts support this clonotype. The chain uses TRBV6-1 and TRBJ1-2, with a tentative D call TRBD1 (6 bases). This CDR3 has 15 residues. Germline CDR1 MNHNS, CDR2 SASEGT. Trimming left V 5 bases short and J 4 bases short, with 17 bases between. For the CDR3, the DNA is TGTGCCAGCAGTCCCACAGGAGGGGGTTCCTATGGCTACACCTTC. Translated, it gives CASSPTGGGSYGYTF.

This clonotype was observed at least ten times. The chain is built from TRBV20-1 and TRBJ2-1; 9 nucleotides line up with TRBD2. The CDR3 covers 15 residues. Trimming took 0 bases from V and 9 from J; bases not matched to a gene: 9. The germline V gene has CDR1 DFQATT and CDR2 SNEGSKA (reference sequence). Written as DNA, the CDR3 is TGCAGTGCTAGAGATGGGCTAGCGGGAAGCGGTGAGCAGTTCTTC. Protein product: CSARDGLAGSGEQFF.

As for this clonotype: This clone may be a read error of a much larger clone one base away. The J gene is TRBJ2-7, the V gene TRBV6-5; 12 positions match TRBD1. V lost 8 bases to trimming and J lost 3 bases; unmatched junction nucleotides: 29. The CDR3 is made up of 22 amino acids. The germline V gene has CDR1 MNHEY and CDR2 SVGAGI. The CDR3 is CASGLFRDRGRVSGSVFYEQYF. The CDR3 DNA sequence: TGTGCCAGCGGTTTATTCCGGGACAGGGGGCGAGTAAGCGGGAGTGTCTTCTACGAGCAGTACTTC.

This clonotype was detected many times. The chain combines TRBV3-1 with TRBJ1-1, with D possibly matching TRBD1 (6 bases). In germline, CDR1 is LGHDT, CDR2 YNNKEL (reference sequence). This CDR3 comprises 15 residues. V lost 4 bases to trimming and J lost 0 bases, with 12 bases between them. This CDR3 is CASSPQTGLNTEAFF. In DNA, the CDR3 is TGTGCCAGCAGCCCACAAACAGGGCTGAACACTGAAGCTTTCTTT.

This clonotype was seen ten or more times. J is TRBJ2-1 and V is TRBV29-1; no reliable D call. This CDR3 is 12 amino acids long. Germline CDR1 reads SQVTM; CDR2 reads ANQGSEA. V was trimmed by 5 bases and J by 4 bases, leaving 9 bases between them. CDR3 region: CSVFNGYNEQFF. As DNA, the CDR3 is TGCAGCGTTTTTAACGGATACAATGAGCAGTTCTTC.

This clonotype came up many times. This chain uses TRBV20-1 with TRBJ2-5; 9 bases map to TRBD2. The V gene end was trimmed by 1 base and the J gene end by 5 bases; junction bases not matched to a gene: 11. This CDR3 is built from 16 residues. Germline CDR1 DFQATT, CDR2 SNEGSKA (reference sequence). This CDR3 is CSARVIGGRARETQYF. CDR3 in DNA: TGCAGTGCTAGAGTTATCGGCGGGAGGGCCAGGGAGACCCAGTACTTC.

This clonotype was seen only a few times. The chain couples TRBV29-1 to TRBJ2-2, with 10 bases lining up with TRBD2. The J segment lost 0 bases and the V segment lost 4 bases, leaving 5 bases of the junction unmatched. This CDR3 has 16 residues. Germline V lookup: CDR1 SQVTM, CDR2 ANQGSEA. Here the CDR3 reads CSVVPSGSPNTGELFF. CDR3 coding DNA: TGCAGCGTTGTACCTAGCGGGAGTCCGAACACCGGGGAGCTGTTTTTT.

This chain links TRBV4-1 with TRBJ1-4, with TRBD1 matching 9 bases. Germline CDR1 MGHRA, CDR2 YSYEKL. Losses at the gene ends were 0 bases for V and 0 bases for J; bases not matched to a gene: 2. This CDR3 comprises 17 residues. The CDR3 DNA reads TGCGCCAGCAGCCAAGATACAGGGGGCTCAACTAATGAAAAACTGTTTTTT. Translation: CASSQDTGGSTNEKLFF.

Worth noting for this clonotype: A junction end diverges from the germline sequence, so it may reflect a read error. V gene TRBV20-1 combines with J gene TRBJ2-6; D may be TRBD1 (5 bases). Germline V lookup: CDR1 DFQATT, CDR2 SNEGSKA (reference sequence). The CDR3 spans 14 residues. For the CDR3, the DNA is TGCAGTGCTAGAAAGGATTCTGGGGCCAACGTCCCGACTTTC. Translating gives CSARKDSGANVPTF.

This clonotype was seen only a few times. The V call is TRBV30, the J call TRBJ2-7; D remains unclear. The V and J ends lost 3 bases and 4 bases respectively, with 10 bases between them. The CDR3 is made up of 12 amino acids. The germline V gene has CDR1 GTSNPN and CDR2 SVGIG (reference sequence). DNA for the CDR3: TGTGCCTGGAGCCTCACCTCATACGAGCAGTACTTC. Translated, it gives CAWSLTSYEQYF.